This TCR beta chain appears in the sequencing data of a study of CD8+ T cells in alopecia areata. Notes on the study in general: Scalp sample data also include resident alphabeta T cells from normal skin.

The CDR3 covers 14 residues. Germline trimming cut 3 bases from V and 0 bases from J; bases unmatched to any gene: 1. The germline CDR1 and CDR2 sequences are MNHEY and SMNVEV (reference sequence). In each case, RNA was isolated and then reverse transcribed into cDNA as the sequencing template. Here immunoSEQ multiplex PCR was the method, and the copy in TCRdb shows in-frame clones only, minus some. The sample consists of about 120,000 clones, roughly 63% of them appearing once. Sample treatment: oral pan-JAK inhibitor, 5-10 mg twice daily. Concerning this clone itself: The antigen is not known.

This specimen was CD8+ T cells sorted from blood, taken at week 4, from a patient treated with tofacitinib. The rearrangement joins TRBV27 to TRBJ2-7, with 8 bases aligning to TRBD2. The TCR comes from a human donor with alopecia areata. CDR3: CASSLSGGSYEQYF. In DNA, the CDR3 is TGTGCCAGCAGTTTGAGCGGGGGCTCCTACGAGCAGTACTTC.